This TCR beta chain was obtained from a study of cytomegalovirus exposure and HLA in healthy donors. With 60 Vbeta and 13 Jbeta primers, the PCR was carried out. Some clones are missing from TCRdb's copy, which holds only in-frame ones; the method was immunoSEQ multiplex PCR. The profile shows 80,000 to 95,000 clones, roughly 69% of them singletons. Overall study findings and caveats: Analyses of presence and absence presupposed an approximately uniform sequencing depth across donors. According to an earlier analysis, most TCR beta V segments yielded productive rearrangements about 87% or about 30% of the time.

The CDR3 consists of 14 residues. V lost 9 bases and J 6 bases, leaving 20 bases between the germline ends. Germline assignment: CDR1 ENHRY and CDR2 SYGVKD. With respect to this clone: What it binds is unknown.

The J gene is TRBJ1-2, the V gene TRBV10-3; the D gene is possibly TRBD1 (5 bases). The sample was PBMCs. This clonotype was sampled from a woman in her 30s in good health and CMV-seronegative. CDR3 amino acids: CAIVPGEGDNGYTF. CDR3 bases: TGTGCCATAGTTCCGGGGGAAGGAGACAATGGCTACACCTTC.